Shown below are 7 T cell receptor beta chains from a single sample sequenced in a study of OX40 agonist ivuxolimab in advanced cancers. Assay: immunoSEQ multiplex PCR; the TCRdb copy retains only in-frame clones and omits some. The table has around 67,000 clones, just over 90% seen once. Sequenced material: CD4+ or CD8+ T cells sorted from blood, taken in a trial of the OX40 agonist ivuxolimab. These receptors originate from an adult with an advanced solid tumor such as melanoma, head and neck, liver or kidney cancer.

V gene TRBV6-5 combines with J gene TRBJ1-2; 7 bases match TRBD1. The V segment lost 5 bases and the J segment 3 bases; nucleotides outside the gene matches: 3. The CDR3 extends over 13 amino acids. CDR1 is MNHEY and CDR2 is SVGAGI in the germline V gene. CDR3 loop: CASSRDSHYGYTF. In DNA form, the CDR3 reads TGTGCCAGCAGTCGGGACAGTCACTATGGCTACACCTTC.

This clone was detected only once. The chain combines TRBV7-9 with TRBJ2-1; no clear D. Trimming took 3 bases from V and 7 from J, leaving 4 bases between them. Germline CDR1 SEHNR, CDR2 FQNEAQ (reference sequence). The CDR3 contains 11 residues. The CDR3 loop is CASSFANEQFF. DNA for the CDR3: TGTGCCAGCAGCTTCGCTAATGAGCAGTTCTTC. The complete variable domain, with remaining parts taken from reference TRBV7-9 and TRBJ2-1, reads DTGVSQNPRHKITKRGQNVTFRCDPISEHNRLYWYRQTLGQGPEFLTYFQNEAQLEKSRLLSDRFSAERPKGSFSTLEIQRTEQGDSAMYLCASSFANEQFFGPGTRLTVL.

The genes are TRBV9 and TRBJ1-2; 7 bases map to TRBD1. Losses at the gene ends were 3 bases for V and 5 bases for J; bases not matched to a gene: 7. Germline values: CDR1 SGDLS, CDR2 YYNGEE. The CDR3 is made up of 14 amino acids. Here the CDR3 reads CASSAGGRDYGYTF. The CDR3 region has the DNA TGTGCCAGCAGCGCAGGGGGACGGGATTATGGCTACACCTTC.

This sequence joins TRBV2 and TRBJ1-1; no definite D call. Trimming left V 5 bases short and J 3 bases short, with 10 bases between. Germline CDR1 is SNHLY and CDR2 is FYNNEI. The CDR3 contains 13 residues. This chain's CDR3 is CASSTMWHTEAFF. The DNA of the CDR3 is TGTGCCAGCAGTACTATGTGGCACACTGAAGCTTTCTTT.

In its sample, this clone was seen a few times. The V and J genes are TRBV15 and TRBJ2-5; D is possibly TRBD2 (5 bases). The CDR3 has 16 amino acids. Germline CDR1 LNHNV, CDR2 YYDKDF (reference sequence). V lost 0 bases and J 2 bases, leaving 13 bases between the germline ends. The CDR3: CATSRDVARAQETQYF. The CDR3 DNA reads as TGTGCCACCAGCAGAGATGTTGCGCGGGCACAAGAGACCCAGTACTTC.

On this clone: The junction departs from the called germline gene at one end, perhaps through a read error. The rearrangement joins TRBV28 to TRBJ2-7; D not certain. In germline, CDR1 is MDHEN, CDR2 SYDVKM. The CDR3 covers 12 residues. In DNA, the CDR3 is TGTGCCAGCAGTTCGAAGGGTACCCCCAGCTTCTTC. The encoded protein is CASSSKGTPSFF.

J is TRBJ2-7 and V is TRBV5-5; 7 bases are a match to TRBD1. Trimming removed 0 bases from V and 8 bases from J; junction bases left unmatched: 2. The CDR3 loop spans 12 amino acids. Germline values: CDR1 SGHKS, CDR2 YYEKEE (reference sequence). The CDR3 here is CASSLDRGQQYF. The CDR3 region has the DNA TGTGCCAGCAGCTTGGACAGGGGACAGCAGTACTTC.